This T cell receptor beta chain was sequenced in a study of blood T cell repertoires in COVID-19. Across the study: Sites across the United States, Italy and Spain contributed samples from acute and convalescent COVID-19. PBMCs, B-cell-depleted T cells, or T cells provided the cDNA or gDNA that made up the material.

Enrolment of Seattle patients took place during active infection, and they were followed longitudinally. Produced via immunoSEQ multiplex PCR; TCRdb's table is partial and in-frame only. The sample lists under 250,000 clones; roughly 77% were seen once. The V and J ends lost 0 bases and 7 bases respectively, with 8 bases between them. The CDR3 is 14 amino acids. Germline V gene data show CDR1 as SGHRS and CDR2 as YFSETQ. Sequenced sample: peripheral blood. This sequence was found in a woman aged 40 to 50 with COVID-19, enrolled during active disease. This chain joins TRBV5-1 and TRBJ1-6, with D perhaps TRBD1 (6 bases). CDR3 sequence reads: CASSLGTANSPLHF. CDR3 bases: TGCGCCAGCAGCTTGGGGACAGCCAATTCACCCCTCCACTTT. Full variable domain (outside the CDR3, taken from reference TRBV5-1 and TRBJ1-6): KAGVTQTPRYLIKTRGQQVTLSCSPISGHRSVSWYQQTPGQGLQFLFEYFSETQRNKGNFPGRFSGRQFSNSRSEMNVSTLELGDSALYLCASSLGTANSPLHFGNGTRLTVT.